The 27 T cell receptor beta chains below come from one sample, sequenced in a study of T cells in tumors after PD-1 blockade. Here immunoSEQ multiplex PCR was the method, and the copy in TCRdb shows in-frame clones only, minus some. The data contain approximately 63,000 clones, roughly 70% of them singletons. Sample: PBMCs, taken after anti-PD-1 treatment. These receptors came from a human donor with basal cell carcinoma.

The J gene is TRBJ2-7, the V gene TRBV30, with D unresolved. This CDR3 contains 16 residues. The germline CDR1 and CDR2 sequences are GTSNPN and SVGIG (reference sequence). With 0 bases removed from V and 3 bases from J, the gap between germline ends came to 18 bases. The CDR3 bases are TGTGCCTGGAGTGTACTTTCACTAACCCGAAACTACGAGCAGTACTTC. This codes for CAWSVLSLTRNYEQYF.

The chain has TRBV5-4 and TRBJ2-6; D unclear. The germline CDR1 and CDR2 sequences are SGHNT and YYREEE (reference sequence). The V and J ends lost 1 base and 0 bases respectively, with 5 bases between them. There are 15 residues in the CDR3. The CDR3 DNA sequence: TGTGCCAGCAGCTTGACAGCCTCTGGGGCCAACGTCCTGACTTTC. Its translation: CASSLTASGANVLTF.

As regards this clone: Other nucleotide sequences in the sample specify the same CDR3. The chain employs TRBV19 and TRBJ2-2; maybe TRBD2 (5 bases). The V end lost 3 bases, the J end lost 4 bases, and 6 bases lay between the germline ends. CDR1 and CDR2 (germline): LNHDA, SQIVND (reference sequence). The CDR3 loop spans 13 amino acids. CDR3 protein: CASSIGGTGELFF. The CDR3 nucleotides read TGTGCCAGTAGTATCGGAGGCACCGGGGAGCTGTTTTTT.

This rearrangement joins TRBV6-5 to TRBJ2-5, with D possibly TRBD2 on 6 matching bases. V was shortened by 5 bases and J by 2 bases, with 12 bases between the two germline ends. There are 14 residues in the CDR3. Germline values: CDR1 MNHEY, CDR2 SVGAGI. CDR3 sequence reads: CASSLGTLQETQYF. The DNA for the CDR3 is TGTGCCAGCAGTCTTGGGACTCTTCAAGAGACCCAGTACTTC.

This chain uses TRBV5-1 with TRBJ2-7; no firm D call. This CDR3 region has 13 residues. Germline V lookup: CDR1 SGHRS, CDR2 YFSETQ. The V and J ends lost 3 bases and 2 bases respectively, with 9 bases between them. The CDR3 loop reads CASSYDFTYEQYF. DNA of the CDR3: TGCGCCAGCAGCTATGACTTTACCTACGAGCAGTACTTC.

The V and J genes are TRBV6-5 and TRBJ2-7, with TRBD2 identical over 10 bases. CDR3 length: 15 residues. The trim removed 6 bases at V and 2 bases at J, leaving 7 bases unmatched. Germline CDR1 is MNHEY and CDR2 is SVGAGI. This CDR3 reads CASRDIAGGPYEQYF. The CDR3 bases are TGTGCCAGCAGAGACATAGCGGGGGGCCCCTACGAGCAGTACTTC.

J is TRBJ2-5 and V is TRBV5-4; the match to TRBD1 covers 10 bases. The CDR3 spans 14 residues. V trimming: 4 bases; J trimming: 4 bases; junction bases outside the gene matches: 4. Germline V lookup: CDR1 SGHNT, CDR2 YYREEE (reference sequence). CDR3 bases: TGTGCCAGCAGCAGGGACAGGGGAGGAGAGACCCAGTACTTC. Amino acids: CASSRDRGGETQYF.

This chain links TRBV3-1 (or the pseudogene TRBV3-2) with TRBJ1-6, with D possibly matching TRBD1 (5 bases). CDR1 LGHDT and CDR2 YNNKEL come from the germline V gene (reference sequence). The CDR3 spans 16 residues. Trimming removed 0 bases from V and 8 bases from J, with 14 bases in between. The CDR3 DNA reads TGTGCCAGCAGCCAAGATTTTACAGGAAAGCATTCACCCCTCCACTTT. Translating it yields CASSQDFTGKHSPLHF.

The chain employs TRBV3-1 (or the pseudogene TRBV3-2) and TRBJ2-5, with 11 bases aligning to TRBD2. Per germline, CDR1 LGHDT and CDR2 YNNKEL (reference sequence). The trim removed 2 bases at V and 5 bases at J, leaving 4 bases unmatched. This CDR3 is built from 15 residues. Written as DNA, the CDR3 is TGTGCCAGCAGCCAAAGTACTAGCGGGGGTGAGACCCAGTACTTC. Its translation is CASSQSTSGGETQYF.

V gene TRBV19 combines with J gene TRBJ2-7; 12 bases line up with TRBD1. After removal of 3 bases from V and 6 bases from J, the junction contained 3 bases not matched to a gene. Germline loops: CDR1 LNHDA, CDR2 SQIVND (reference sequence). CDR3 size: 14 residues. CDR3 in amino acids: CASSMGQGASEQYF. DNA for the CDR3: TGTGCCAGTAGTATGGGACAGGGGGCATCCGAGCAGTACTTC.

This clone was counted between two and nine times. The chain uses TRBV6-5 and TRBJ1-5; the D gene is possibly TRBD1 (5 bases). The CDR3 totals 15 residues. V was clipped by 6 bases and J by 9 bases, with 21 bases between them. Germline CDR1 MNHEY, CDR2 SVGAGI. The CDR3 sequence: CASSSQGAAARPQHF. The CDR3 DNA sequence: TGTGCCAGCAGCTCTCAAGGGGCCGCGGCCCGGCCCCAGCATTTT.

The chain carries TRBV2 and TRBJ1-5; D unresolved. The germline CDR1 and CDR2 sequences are SNHLY and FYNNEI. The V and J ends lost 7 bases and 2 bases respectively, with 12 bases between them. The length of the CDR3 is 14 residues. The DNA for the CDR3 is TGTGCCAGCACCGGGGTACAGCGCAATCAGCCCCAGCATTTT. Protein product: CASTGVQRNQPQHF.

This chain links TRBV19 with TRBJ1-1; weak D call: TRBD1 (6 bases). Germline-derived CDR1 and CDR2 are LNHDA and SQIVND (reference sequence). Trimming removed 1 base at V and 4 bases at J, with 22 bases between. This CDR3 comprises 18 residues. In DNA, the CDR3 is TGTGCCAGTAGTATAGGGGACCAATTATTCAGGGGCGGCACTGAAGCTTTCTTT. It translates to CASSIGDQLFRGGTEAFF.

The chain has TRBV7-2 and TRBJ2-7, with D possibly matching TRBD2 (6 bases). The germline gives CDR1 SGHTA, CDR2 FQGNSA. This CDR3 comprises 16 residues. V was shortened by 3 bases and J by 0 bases, with 15 bases between the two germline ends. CDR3 sequence: CASSFTGGTASYEQYF. The CDR3 coding sequence is TGTGCCAGCAGCTTCACCGGGGGAACCGCCTCCTACGAGCAGTACTTC.

The chain combines TRBV6-5 with TRBJ1-1; D unresolved. The CDR3 has 14 amino acids. V was shortened by 8 bases and J by 1 base, with 14 bases between the two germline ends. Germline CDR1 MNHEY, CDR2 SVGAGI. DNA for the CDR3: TGTGCCAGCTCCCCTGATTGGGGGAACACTGAAGCTTTCTTT. This encodes CASSPDWGNTEAFF.

This chain links TRBV18 with TRBJ2-1; D is unresolved. The CDR3 has 12 amino acids. Per the germline V gene, CDR1 is KGHSH and CDR2 is LQKENI. V lost 0 bases and J lost 3, with 0 bases in between. The CDR3 region has the DNA TGTGCCAGCTCACCACCCTACAATGAGCAGTTCTTC. Translated, it gives CASSPPYNEQFF.

In DNA form, the CDR3 reads TGTGCCAGCAGTCCAGCGGGGGGGCTCTACAATGAGCAGTTCTTC. This encodes CASSPAGGLYNEQFF. The V gene is TRBV6-4, the J gene TRBJ2-1; 10 bases map to TRBD2. The germline V gene has CDR1 MRHNA and CDR2 SNTAGT. The length of the CDR3 is 15 residues. V shed 5 bases, J shed 3 bases, and the junction held 4 bases outside the gene matches.

This sequence joins TRBV19 and TRBJ1-1; 7 positions match TRBD1. Per the germline V gene, CDR1 is LNHDA and CDR2 is SQIVND (reference sequence). This CDR3 region has 12 residues. The V segment lost 8 bases and the J segment 5 bases; nucleotides outside the gene matches: 5. The chain's CDR3 is CASQGGRTEAFF. CDR3 bases: TGTGCCAGTCAGGGGGGGCGTACTGAAGCTTTCTTT.

About this clone itself: This sample includes further DNA sequences coding for the same CDR3. The chain recombines TRBV5-1 with TRBJ1-1; tentative D call: TRBD1 (6 bases). The CDR3 extends over 15 amino acids. V lost 4 bases and J 7 bases, leaving 20 bases between the germline ends. The V gene's germline CDR1 is SGHRS and CDR2 YFSETQ. CDR3 loop: CASSVDPGGGGEAFF. The CDR3 DNA follows: TGCGCCAGCAGCGTGGACCCCGGGGGCGGGGGTGAAGCTTTCTTT.

The rearrangement links TRBV4-1 to TRBJ1-1; TRBD1 is a possible D gene (5 bases). V dropped 0 bases and J dropped 9 bases, with 11 bases sitting between them. Looked up from germline, CDR1 is MGHRA and CDR2 is YSYEKL. This CDR3 spans 13 amino acids. CDR3 residues: CASSQDRGRQAFF. The CDR3 DNA is TGCGCCAGCAGCCAAGATCGGGGCAGACAAGCTTTCTTT.

A few counts support this clone. The chain is built from TRBV7-9 and TRBJ2-2; D unresolved. The CDR3 loop spans 14 amino acids. Germline-derived CDR1 and CDR2 are SEHNR and FQNEAQ (reference sequence). The V and J ends lost 1 base and 4 bases respectively, with 7 bases between them. CDR3 nucleotide sequence: TGTGCCAGCAGCTTAGTCAGCCGCACCGGGGAGCTGTTTTTT. Protein: CASSLVSRTGELFF.

The chain combines TRBV9 with TRBJ1-6; D is undetermined. Germline lookup yields CDR1 SGDLS and CDR2 YYNGEE. This CDR3 contains 13 residues. Trimming pared 0 bases from V and 8 bases from J, leaving 6 bases between. CDR3 residues: CASSVGSDSPLHF. The DNA for the CDR3 is TGTGCCAGCAGCGTAGGGAGTGATTCACCCCTCCACTTT.

The rearrangement joins TRBV6-5 to TRBJ1-3, with D unresolved. CDR1 is MNHEY and CDR2 is SVGAGI in the germline V gene. V dropped 8 bases and J dropped 0 bases, with 11 bases sitting between them. The CDR3 has 14 amino acids. DNA for the CDR3: TGTGCCAGCGGCAGGCTGAGCTCTGGAAACACCATATATTTT. Encoded protein: CASGRLSSGNTIYF.

The rearrangement links TRBV28 to TRBJ1-2; D ambiguous. Trimming took off 2 bases at V and 3 bases at J, with 4 bases between the two ends. The CDR3 extends over 12 amino acids. Germline loops: CDR1 MDHEN, CDR2 SYDVKM. The chain's CDR3 is CASSLGDYGYTF. The CDR3 DNA reads TGTGCCAGCAGTTTAGGGGACTATGGCTACACCTTC.

Of note for this clone: One end of the junction fails to match germline, which may point to a read error. The V gene is TRBV19, the J gene TRBJ2-7; D may correspond to TRBD1 or TRBD2 (5 bases each). There are 13 residues in the CDR3. Per the germline V gene, CDR1 is LNHDA and CDR2 is SQIVND (reference sequence). The CDR3, as DNA: TGTGCCAGTACCGGGGACGGATCCCTTAGGTTGCACTTC. It specifies CASTGDGSLRLHF.

The chain links TRBV5-1 to TRBJ2-5; TRBD2 aligns across 12 bases. The CDR3 length is 14 residues. The J segment lost 4 bases and the V segment lost 3 bases, leaving 1 base of the junction unmatched. The germline V gene has CDR1 SGHRS and CDR2 YFSETQ. In DNA form, the CDR3 reads TGCGCCAGCAGCTCGACTAGCGGGGGAGAGACCCAGTACTTC. Its translation: CASSSTSGGETQYF.

This clone was observed a handful of times. The chain recombines TRBV5-5 with TRBJ2-5; D ambiguous. CDR1 is SGHKS and CDR2 is YYEKEE in the germline V gene (reference sequence). This CDR3 has 13 residues. Trimming stripped 0 bases from V and 5 bases from J, with 8 bases between. The CDR3 reads CASSLGPRETQYF. For the CDR3, the DNA is TGTGCCAGCAGCTTGGGGCCGCGGGAGACCCAGTACTTC.